This T cell receptor beta chain was captured by sequencing in a study of blood T cell repertoires in COVID-19. Clones were read by immunoSEQ multiplex PCR, and TCRdb kept only the in-frame ones, dropping some. This table holds about 100,000 clones, 70% to 90% found once. This clone occurred once. Germline CDR1 is MNHEY and CDR2 is SVGAGI. The CDR3 runs 16 residues. The V segment lost 2 bases and the J segment 5 bases; nucleotides outside the gene matches: 10. Material: peripheral blood. The chain joins TRBV6-5 to TRBJ2-7, with TRBD2 matching over 9 bases. The TCR sequence derives from a human donor in a cohort sampled during active COVID-19. The CDR3 is CASSYITGTSLDEQYF. DNA for the CDR3: TGTGCCAGCAGTTACATAACCGGGACTAGCCTCGACGAGCAGTACTTC.